This T cell receptor beta chain was identified in a study of a mutant IDH1 vaccine in newly diagnosed glioma. In the study overall: Onset of vaccination occurred 4-6 weeks following radiotherapy alone, or with temozolomide cycles. Treated patients had a mean age of approximately 40 years and an approximately 60% male, around 38% female split.

Time point denoted: week 35, safety follow-up. Vaccinated patients received 300 ug of mutant IDH1 20-mer peptide per dose, with topical imiquimod. New WHO grade 3 or 4 astrocytomas that were IDH1-mutant and ATRX-lost occurred in the donors. Notes on the study in general: A vaccine-induced immune response developed in around 92% of the patients.

Germline CDR1 SGHNT, CDR2 YENEEA. The CDR3 has 13 residues. V was cut by 4 bases and J by 6 bases, with 9 bases left in between. Libraries were prepared by immunoSEQ multiplex PCR; TCRdb keeps only in-frame clonotypes and omits some of them. Seen here are tens of thousands of clones, less than 90% observed once, and the top ten hold approximately 12%. Concerning this clone itself: Its specificity is unknown.

J is TRBJ2-2 and V is TRBV11-3; no clear D. The source is a man aged 18 to 29 with glioma. This specimen consisted of PBMCs, obtained from a glioma patient whose treatment included an IDH1 peptide vaccine. CDR3 in DNA: TGTGCCAGCAGCTCTCCCTTCTCCGGGGAGCTGTTTTTT. It is translated as CASSSPFSGELFF. The entire variable domain, with the rest obtained from reference TRBV11-3 and TRBJ2-2, is as follows: EAGVVQSPRYKIIEKKQPVAFWCNPISGHNTLYWYLQNLGQGPELLIRYENEEAVDDSQLPKDRFSAERLKGVDSTLKIQPAELGDSAVYLCASSSPFSGELFFGEGSRLTVL.